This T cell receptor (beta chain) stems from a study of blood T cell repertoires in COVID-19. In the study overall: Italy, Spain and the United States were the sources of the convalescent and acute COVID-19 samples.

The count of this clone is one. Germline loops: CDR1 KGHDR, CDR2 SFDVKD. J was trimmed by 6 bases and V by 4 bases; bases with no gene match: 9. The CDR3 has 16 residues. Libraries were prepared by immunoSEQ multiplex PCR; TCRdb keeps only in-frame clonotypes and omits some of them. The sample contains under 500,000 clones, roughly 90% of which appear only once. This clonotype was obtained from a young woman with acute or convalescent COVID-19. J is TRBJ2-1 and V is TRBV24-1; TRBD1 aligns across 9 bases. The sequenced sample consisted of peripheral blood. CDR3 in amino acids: CATSETPGQGGNEQFF. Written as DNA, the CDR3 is TGTGCCACCAGTGAGACACCGGGACAGGGAGGCAATGAGCAGTTCTTC.